The TCR beta chain described here comes from a study of blood T cell repertoires in COVID-19. TCRdb keeps only in-frame clones here, not all; method: immunoSEQ multiplex PCR. Altogether some 270,000 clones are present, around 82% being singletons, with the ten largest covering about 0.9%. This clonotype was sampled from a human donor with COVID-19, enrolled during active disease. The donor label of this sample is uncertain. The sequenced sample was peripheral blood.

In DNA form, the CDR3 reads TGTGCCAGCAGTCGTAGCGGGAGGGCCTCCTACAATGAGCAGTTCTTC. Protein product: CASSRSGRASYNEQFF. V gene TRBV6-2 or TRBV6-3 combines with J gene TRBJ2-1; TRBD2 matches 11 bases. Trimming removed 5 bases from V and 0 bases from J; junction bases left unmatched: 3. This CDR3 contains 16 residues. Germline V gives CDR1 MNHEY, CDR2 SVGEGT.